The T cell receptor beta chain described here comes from a study of human T cells and chemical hapten exposure. Time point meaning: patch test 2, 6 weeks after DPC sensitization. Indicated treatment: therapeutic diphenylcyclopropenone sensitization with weekly scalp DPC. Germline V CDR1 and CDR2: DFQATT, SNEGSKA (reference sequence). With 7 bases clipped from V and 2 bases from J, the junction kept 6 bases outside the gene matches. This CDR3 spans 13 amino acids. This clonotype was picked up many times. From the RACE reads, TCRdb called clonotypes with MiXCR, one entry per CDR3 protein. The data contain over 70,000 distinct CDR3 sequences, approximately 9% of them singletons.

The J gene is TRBJ2-7, the V gene TRBV20-1, with TRBD1 matching over 9 bases. The material was whole blood, obtained in connection with sensitization to the hapten diphenylcyclopropenone (DPC). This clonotype originated in a woman in her forties or fifties with alopecia areata. Some clones in this sample may be carry-over from other donors' samples. The CDR3 region has the DNA TGCAGTGTCGGGACAGGGCCAGCCTACGAGCAGTACTTC. This sequence encodes CSVGTGPAYEQYF.